These T cell receptor beta chains were read from a single sample in a study of blood T cell repertoires in COVID-19. Repertoires were generated with immunoSEQ multiplex PCR, while TCRdb's copy carries only in-frame clones and drops some. The sample has 140,000 to 150,000 clones; around four fifths are singletons. The sample taken for sequencing was peripheral blood. The receptor set was obtained from a woman aged 40 to 50 with active or convalescent COVID-19. CDR3s include the opening cysteine and the closing phenylalanine or tryptophan. D genes are given only for firm matches. Clone size is given for some rows only: seen once, a few or many times, or a class if the clone is expanded.

CASSSAGAYEQYF TGTGCCAGTAGTAGCGCAGGGGCCTACGAGCAGTACTTC TRBJ2-7 TRBV19 - few
CASSYDRQETQYF TGTGCCAGCAGCTACGACAGGCAAGAGACCCAGTACTTC TRBJ2-5 TRBV7-6 - -
CATSRDGLTTDTQYF TGTGCCACCAGCAGAGACGGACTGACCACAGATACGCAGTATTTT TRBJ2-3 TRBV15 - -
CATSPHRSNQPQHF TGTGCCACCAGCCCGCACAGGAGCAATCAGCCCCAGCATTTT TRBJ1-5 TRBV15 - many
CASSPMAGTGEQYF TGTGCCAGCAGTCCGATGGCCGGGACAGGTGAGCAGTACTTC TRBJ2-7 TRBV28 TRBD1 -
CASSDGQGYTNYGYTF TGTGCCAGCAGCGACGGACAGGGCTACACTAACTATGGCTACACCTTC TRBJ1-2 TRBV5-6 TRBD1 -
CASSRPRDRGNSPLHF TGTGCCAGCAGTCGACCCCGGGACAGGGGGAATTCACCCCTCCACTTT TRBJ1-6 TRBV27 TRBD1 few
CASSPLLQRPGDRLFF TGTGCCAGCAGCCCTCTCCTACAGAGACCCGGGGATCGGCTGTTTTTT TRBJ2-2 TRBV5-8 - once
CASSLWRGYNSPLHF TGTGCCAGCAGCCTTTGGCGCGGCTATAATTCACCCCTCCACTTT TRBJ1-6 TRBV5-4 - -
CASSPRGGSRSGANVLTF TGTGCCAGCAGCCCCCGTGGGGGGTCTCGCTCTGGGGCCAACGTCCTGACTTTC TRBJ2-6 TRBV2 - -
CASSPRGTEAFF TGTGCCAGCAGCCCGCGAGGCACTGAAGCTTTCTTT TRBJ1-1 TRBV3-1/TRBV3-2 - -
CASSSGLAGERGGELFF TGTGCCAGCAGCTCGGGACTAGCGGGAGAGAGGGGCGGGGAGCTGTTTTTT TRBJ2-2 TRBV5-4 TRBD2 -
CASSEATGGAYEQYF TGTGCCAGCAGTGAAGCAACAGGGGGTGCCTACGAGCAGTACTTC TRBJ2-7 TRBV6-1 TRBD1 -
CAVPREGVNQPQHF TGCGCCGTCCCCCGAGAGGGGGTCAATCAGCCCCAGCATTTT TRBJ1-5 TRBV23-1 - -
CASSRTLAGVGETQYF TGTGCCAGCAGCCGAACACTAGCGGGAGTTGGGGAGACCCAGTACTTC TRBJ2-5 TRBV7-9 TRBD2 -
CASRQQGAGLNQPQHF TGTGCCAGCAGGCAGCAGGGGGCGGGCCTCAATCAGCCCCAGCATTTT TRBJ1-5 TRBV2 TRBD1 many
CASSLPGQGNTIYF TGTGCCAGCAGTTTGCCGGGACAGGGGAACACCATATATTTT TRBJ1-3 TRBV28 TRBD1 -
CASSRRGGLGYTF TGTGCCAGCAGCCGGAGGGGTGGGCTTGGCTACACCTTC TRBJ1-2 TRBV7-2 - -
CASSPLYSGANVLTF TGTGCCAGCAGCCCCCTGTACTCTGGGGCCAACGTCCTGACTTTC TRBJ2-6 TRBV7-9 - -
CASSLGGSWGDLTEAFF TGTGCCAGCAGCTTAGGAGGGTCGTGGGGGGATCTGACTGAAGCTTTCTTT TRBJ1-1 TRBV7-2 - -
CASVRGFLEDGYTF TGCGCCAGCGTACGTGGATTCCTTGAGGATGGCTACACCTTC TRBJ1-2 TRBV10-2 - -
CASSLEGGSSYGYTF TGCGCCAGCAGCTTGGAAGGGGGTTCCTCCTATGGCTACACCTTC TRBJ1-2 TRBV5-1 - -
CASSLSASDSAYEQYF TGTGCCAGCAGCCTGAGCGCCTCGGACTCTGCCTACGAGCAGTACTTC TRBJ2-7 TRBV4-2 - -
CASSVVATYNEQFF TGTGCCAGCAGCGTAGTAGCTACCTACAATGAGCAGTTCTTC TRBJ2-1 TRBV9 - -